A single T cell receptor (beta chain) is shown here with its context. The sample is drawn from a study of identical twins. V was clipped by 1 base and J by 7 bases, with 17 bases between them. Germline V lookup: CDR1 SGHTA, CDR2 FQGNSA. The CDR3 extends over 16 amino acids. Each CDR3 protein is one row after TCRdb ran MiXCR on the 5' RACE reads. The sample has 400,000 to 500,000 distinct CDR3 sequences; around 18% are singletons. The sequence came from a man in his fifties in good health. J is TRBJ2-1 and V is TRBV7-2; D possibly matches TRBD1 or TRBD2 (5 bases each). The sample taken for sequencing was naive T cells sorted from blood. CDR3 region: CASSLGGGWRKNEQFF. The CDR3 DNA is TGTGCCAGCAGCTTAGGTGGGGGTTGGAGGAAGAATGAGCAGTTCTTC.